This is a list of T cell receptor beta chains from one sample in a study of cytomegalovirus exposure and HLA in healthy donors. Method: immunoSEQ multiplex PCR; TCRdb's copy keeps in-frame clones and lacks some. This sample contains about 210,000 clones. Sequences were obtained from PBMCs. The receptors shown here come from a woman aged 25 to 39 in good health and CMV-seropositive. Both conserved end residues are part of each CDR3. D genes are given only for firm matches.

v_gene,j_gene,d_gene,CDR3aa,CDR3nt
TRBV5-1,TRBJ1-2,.,CASSPATTGNLYYGYTF,TGCGCCAGCAGCCCAGCCACGACAGGCAACCTCTACTATGGCTACACCTTC
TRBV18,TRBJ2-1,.,CASSPPEGTYNEQFF,TGTGCCAGCTCACCACCGGAGGGGACCTACAATGAGCAGTTCTTC
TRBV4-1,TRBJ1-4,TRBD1,CASSQAGLRDRVGKLFF,TGCGCCAGCAGCCAAGCGGGACTTCGGGACAGGGTGGGAAAACTGTTTTTT
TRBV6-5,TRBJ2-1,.,CAVKRGSSSYNEQFF,TGTGCCGTAAAAAGGGGATCAAGCTCCTACAATGAGCAGTTCTTC
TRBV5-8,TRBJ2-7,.,CASMRRFSYEQYF,TGTGCCAGCATGCGCCGGTTCTCCTACGAGCAGTACTTC
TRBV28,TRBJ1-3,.,CASSSTGSGNTIYF,TGTGCCAGCAGTTCTACAGGGTCTGGAAACACCATATATTTT
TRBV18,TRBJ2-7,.,CASSESVEDEQYF,TGTGCCAGCTCAGAAAGTGTTGAGGACGAGCAGTACTTC
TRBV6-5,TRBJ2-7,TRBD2,CASRDSGSGPYEQYF,TGTGCCAGCAGAGATAGCGGGAGCGGGCCTTACGAGCAGTACTTC
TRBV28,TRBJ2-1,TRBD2,CASSATGTSGSRAWVYTQFF,TGTGCCAGCAGTGCCACCGGGACTAGCGGGAGTAGGGCATGGGTTTATACACAGTTCTTC
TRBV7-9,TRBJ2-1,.,CASSSQGYNEQFF,TGTGCCAGCAGTTCTCAGGGCTACAATGAGCAGTTCTTC
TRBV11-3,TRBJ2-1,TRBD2,CASSPNSGGSDEQFF,TGTGCCAGCAGCCCCAATAGCGGGGGTAGCGATGAGCAGTTCTTC
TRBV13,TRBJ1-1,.,CASSLVGGAPNTEAFF,TGTGCCAGCAGCTTAGTAGGGGGGGCGCCGAACACTGAAGCTTTCTTT
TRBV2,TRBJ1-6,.,CASSPPGNSPLHF,TGTGCCAGCAGTCCCCCAGGGAATTCACCCCTCCACTTT
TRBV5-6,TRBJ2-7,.,CASSLGWTVGSYEQYF,TGTGCCAGCAGCTTGGGATGGACAGTCGGCTCCTACGAGCAGTACTTC
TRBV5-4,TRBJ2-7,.,CASSPIRSPEGEQYF,TGTGCCAGCAGTCCTATCCGGTCCCCCGAGGGAGAGCAGTACTTC
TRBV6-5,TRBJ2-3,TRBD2,CASRLSGASTDTQYF,TGTGCCAGCAGGCTTAGCGGGGCTAGCACAGATACGCAGTATTTT
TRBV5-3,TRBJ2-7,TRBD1,CARRQIITGAPYEQYF,TGTGCCAGAAGACAAATCATCACAGGGGCCCCCTACGAGCAGTACTTC
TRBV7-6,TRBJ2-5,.,CASSRGGEQETQYF,TGTGCCAGCAGCCGCGGCGGGGAACAAGAGACCCAGTACTTC
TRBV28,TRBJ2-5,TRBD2,CASRGSGRAQYF,TGTGCCAGCAGGGGGAGTGGGAGGGCCCAGTACTTC
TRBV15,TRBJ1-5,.,CATSRDSGHSNQPQHF,TGTGCCACCAGCAGAGATTCGGGACACAGCAATCAGCCCCAGCATTTT
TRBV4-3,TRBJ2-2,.,CASSQDSRPGTGELFF,TGCGCCAGCAGCCAAGATTCACGTCCCGGCACCGGGGAGCTGTTTTTT
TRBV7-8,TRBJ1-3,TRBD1,CASSPTWTGPGNTIYF,TGTGCCAGCAGCCCAACCTGGACAGGACCTGGAAACACCATATATTTT
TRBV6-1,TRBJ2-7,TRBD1,CASSDRGPYEQYF,TGTGCCAGCAGTGACAGGGGGCCCTACGAGCAGTACTTC
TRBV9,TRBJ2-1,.,CASSVSGPYNEQFF,TGTGCCAGCAGCGTTTCCGGTCCGTACAATGAGCAGTTCTTC
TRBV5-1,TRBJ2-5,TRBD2,CASSTSGNQETQYF,TGCGCCAGTTCGACTAGCGGGAACCAAGAGACCCAGTACTTC
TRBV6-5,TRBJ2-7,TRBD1,CASRRTGRNYEQYF,TGTGCCAGCAGAAGGACAGGGAGGAACTACGAGCAGTACTTC
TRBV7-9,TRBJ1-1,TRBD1,CASSSLRTGNTEAFF,TGTGCCAGCAGCTCCCTTAGGACAGGGAACACTGAAGCTTTCTTT
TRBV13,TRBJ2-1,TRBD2,CASSRTSGRAGAYNEQFF,TGTGCCAGCAGCCGGACTAGCGGGAGGGCCGGAGCCTACAATGAGCAGTTCTTC
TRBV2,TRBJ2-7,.,CASSEQGQTYEQYF,TGTGCCAGCAGTGAACAGGGGCAGACCTACGAGCAGTACTTC
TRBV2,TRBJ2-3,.,CASSGLPRTATDTQYF,TGTGCCAGCAGTGGACTGCCTCGGACAGCTACAGATACGCAGTATTTT
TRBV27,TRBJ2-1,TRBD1,CASSLGTGAINEQFF,TGTGCCAGCAGTTTAGGGACAGGGGCAATAAATGAGCAGTTCTTC
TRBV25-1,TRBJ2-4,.,CASSDDRKNIQYF,TGTGCCAGCAGTGATGACAGGAAAAACATTCAGTACTTC
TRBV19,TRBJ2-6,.,CASRELSGANVLTF,TGTGCCTCTAGGGAGCTCTCTGGGGCCAACGTCCTGACTTTC
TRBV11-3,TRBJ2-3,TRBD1,CASSTGTGETDTQYF,TGTGCCAGCAGCACTGGGACAGGGGAAACAGATACGCAGTATTTT
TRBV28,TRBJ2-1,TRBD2,CASWASGGNEQFF,TGTGCCAGCTGGGCTAGCGGGGGGAATGAGCAGTTCTTC
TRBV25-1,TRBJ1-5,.,CASSENSHNQPQHF,TGTGCCAGCAGTGAAAACAGCCACAATCAGCCCCAGCATTTT
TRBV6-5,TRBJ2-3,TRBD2,CASSGGSTDTQYF,TGTGCCAGCAGCGGGGGGAGCACAGATACGCAGTATTTT
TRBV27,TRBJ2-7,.,CASSSTVSYEQYF,TGTGCCAGCAGTTCTACAGTTTCCTACGAGCAGTACTTC
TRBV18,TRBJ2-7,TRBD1,CASSPGGQGQGRLYEQYF,TGTGCCAGCTCACCAGGGGGCCAGGGACAGGGAAGACTCTACGAGCAGTACTTC
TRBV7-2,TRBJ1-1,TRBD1,CASSSQGDTEAFF,TGTGCCAGCAGCTCCCAGGGGGACACTGAAGCTTTCTTT